These 18 T cell receptor beta chains share one sample of origin, sequenced in a study of blood T cell repertoires in COVID-19. The data were produced by immunoSEQ multiplex PCR, yet TCRdb's version contains in-frame clones alone and is incomplete. The sample has 150,000 to 180,000 clones, about 73% seen once. The specimen sequenced was peripheral blood. The source of these receptors is an elderly man with acute or convalescent COVID-19.

The V call is TRBV7-7, the J call TRBJ2-5, with 8 bases identical to TRBD2. The V gene end was trimmed by 3 bases and the J gene end by 4 bases; junction bases not matched to a gene: 7. Germline CDR1 and CDR2: SSHAT and FNYEAQ (reference sequence). The CDR3 length is 15 residues. The CDR3: CASSFRGGPGETQYF. CDR3 sequence (DNA): TGTGCCAGCAGCTTCCGGGGGGGCCCCGGAGAGACCCAGTACTTC.

The gene calls are TRBV19 and TRBJ2-7; TRBD2 might be the D (5 bases). V lost 3 bases and J lost 2, with 11 bases in between. The germline gives CDR1 LNHDA, CDR2 SQIVND (reference sequence). This CDR3 is 14 amino acids long. The CDR3 region is CASSIVTGTYEQYF. CDR3 DNA sequence: TGTGCCAGTAGTATTGTGACGGGGACCTACGAGCAGTACTTC.

The gene calls are TRBV5-6 and TRBJ1-5; tentative D call: TRBD1 (6 bases). Trimming pared 2 bases from V and 5 bases from J, leaving 14 bases between. Germline loops: CDR1 SGHDT, CDR2 YYEEEE. CDR3 length: 15 amino acids. The CDR3 DNA follows: TGTGCCAGCAGCTTTAGGGGAGAGGGGGATCAGCCCCAGCATTTT. This encodes CASSFRGEGDQPQHF. Supplemented by reference TRBV5-6 and TRBJ1-5, the full variable domain reads DAGVTQSPTHLIKTRGQQVTLRCSPKSGHDTVSWYQQALGQGPQFIFQYYEEEERQRGNFPDRFSGHQFPNYSSELNVNALLLGDSALYLCASSFRGEGDQPQHFGDGTRLSIL.

V gene TRBV5-4 combines with J gene TRBJ1-1; D is ambiguous. This CDR3 is 14 amino acids long. Germline V gene lookup returns CDR1 SGHNT and CDR2 YYREEE (reference sequence). V was clipped by 1 base and J by 0 bases, with 7 bases between them. The CDR3 bases are TGTGCCAGCAGCTTGAGTAACATGAACACTGAAGCTTTCTTT. Amino acid sequence: CASSLSNMNTEAFF. The variable domain in full, completed from reference TRBV5-4 and TRBJ1-1, reads ETGVTQSPTHLIKTRGQQVTLRCSSQSGHNTVSWYQQALGQGPQFIFQYYREEENGRGNFPPRFSGLQFPNYSSELNVNALELDDSALYLCASSLSNMNTEAFFGQGTRLTVV.

The V gene is TRBV2, the J gene TRBJ1-1; D ambiguous. Germline CDR1 and CDR2: SNHLY and FYNNEI. The CDR3 covers 14 residues. V dropped 3 bases and J dropped 1 base, with 9 bases sitting between them. The CDR3: CASSEYNRNTEAFF. CDR3 DNA sequence: TGTGCCAGCAGTGAGTACAACCGGAACACTGAAGCTTTCTTT.

The V gene is TRBV19, the J gene TRBJ1-2; D gene ambiguous. CDR1 and CDR2 from the germline V gene are LNHDA and SQIVND (reference sequence). Trimming shortened V by 7 bases and J by 2 bases, and 14 bases separated the two germline ends. The CDR3 runs 14 residues. In DNA, the CDR3 is TGTGCCAGTACCAACCAAGGAGTAAACTATGGCTACACCTTC. Translated, it gives CASTNQGVNYGYTF.

The chain carries TRBV6-5 and TRBJ1-2; 7 bases are a match to TRBD1. V was clipped by 5 bases and J by 2 bases; unmatched bases: 8. The CDR3 sequence is 15 residues long. Per the germline V gene, CDR1 is MNHEY and CDR2 is SVGAGI. DNA for the CDR3: TGTGCCAGCAGTCGCCAGGGGGGAAAGAACTATGGCTACACCTTC. Translating gives CASSRQGGKNYGYTF.

The chain couples TRBV2 to TRBJ1-2, with 7 bases fitting TRBD1. CDR3 length equals 14 residues. CDR1 SNHLY and CDR2 FYNNEI come from the germline V gene. V was pared by 0 bases and J by 5 bases, with 3 bases of the junction left unmatched. Written as DNA, the CDR3 is TGTGCCAGCAGTGAAGCGTTACAGGGGTATGGCTACACCTTC. Amino acids: CASSEALQGYGYTF. Together with reference TRBV2 and TRBJ1-2, the CDR3 gives the full variable domain: EPEVTQTPSHQVTQMGQEVILRCVPISNHLYFYWYRQILGQKVEFLVSFYNNEISEKSEIFDDQFSVERPDGSNFTLKIRSTKLEDSAMYFCASSEALQGYGYTFGSGTRLTVV.

There are a few counts of this clone. The chain combines TRBV19 with TRBJ2-4, with no clear D. Deletions cut 3 bases from V and 6 bases from J, with 9 bases between. Germline CDR1 is LNHDA and CDR2 is SQIVND (reference sequence). The CDR3 has 13 residues. CDR3 region: CASSMARGNIQYF. CDR3 nucleotides: TGTGCCAGTAGTATGGCTAGAGGAAACATTCAGTACTTC.

This rearrangement joins TRBV5-1 to TRBJ2-2, with D perhaps TRBD1 (5 bases). The CDR3 extends over 14 amino acids. The germline V gene encodes CDR1 SGHRS and CDR2 YFSETQ. V was shortened by 2 bases and J by 6 bases, with 11 bases between the two germline ends. The CDR3 protein is CASSLPQGPGELFF. CDR3 DNA: TGCGCCAGCAGCTTACCCCAGGGTCCCGGGGAGCTGTTTTTT.

V and J are TRBV11-2 and TRBJ1-1; D may be TRBD1 (6 bases). Germline lookup yields CDR1 SGHAT and CDR2 FQNNGV. Trimming took 1 base from V and 5 from J, leaving 8 bases between them. This CDR3 is 13 amino acids long. CDR3 protein: CASSLAQGTEAFF. DNA of the CDR3: TGTGCCAGCAGCTTAGCTCAGGGGACTGAAGCTTTCTTT.

The V and J genes are TRBV7-2 and TRBJ2-1, with TRBD2 as a possible D gene (7 bases). V was trimmed by 5 bases and J by 9 bases, leaving 14 bases between them. Looked up from germline, CDR1 is SGHTA and CDR2 is FQGNSA. The CDR3 has 13 residues. CDR3 amino acids: CASSGGAGGEQFF. Written as DNA, the CDR3 is TGTGCCAGCAGCGGGGGGGCCGGGGGTGAGCAGTTCTTC. Full variable domain (remainder filled in from reference TRBV7-2 and TRBJ2-1): GAGVSQSPSNKVTEKGKDVELRCDPISGHTALYWYRQSLGQGLEFLIYFQGNSAPDKSGLPSDRFSAERTGGSVSTLTIQRTQQEDSAVYLCASSGGAGGEQFFGPGTRLTVL.

A single count supports this clone. V is TRBV28 and J is TRBJ2-5; 10 bases are shared with TRBD1. V dropped 2 bases and J dropped 4; count of bases not matched to a gene: 13. The CDR3 is 18 residues long. Germline CDR1 reads MDHEN; CDR2 reads SYDVKM. CDR3 nucleotide sequence: TGTGCCAGCAGTTTAGTCCCCGGGACAGGGGTATGGCCAGAGACCCAGTACTTC. It codes for CASSLVPGTGVWPETQYF.

The J gene is TRBJ1-1, the V gene TRBV5-6; D remains unclear. The V gene lost 1 base and the J gene lost 4 bases, with 5 bases spanning the gap. This CDR3 spans 12 amino acids. Per germline, CDR1 SGHDT and CDR2 YYEEEE. The CDR3 nucleotides read TGTGCCAGCAGCTTGTACGGCACTGAAGCTTTCTTT. It specifies CASSLYGTEAFF.

The genes are TRBV5-6 and TRBJ2-1, with TRBD1 matching over 7 bases. The junction had 10 bases not matched to a gene; V was cut back by 2 bases and J by 5 bases. CDR1 and CDR2 from the germline V gene are SGHDT and YYEEEE. This CDR3 is 16 amino acids long. CDR3 in amino acids: CASSFYRGALDNEQFF. In DNA, the CDR3 is TGTGCCAGCAGCTTCTACAGGGGCGCGCTTGACAATGAGCAGTTCTTC.

This chain uses TRBV6-5 with TRBJ2-4, with 9 bases that match TRBD1. CDR1 and CDR2 from the germline V gene are MNHEY and SVGAGI. The CDR3 contains 15 residues. Trimming at V came to 6 bases and at J to 3 bases, leaving 6 bases not matched to a gene. CDR3 sequence reads: CASRKQGANKNIQYF. As DNA, the CDR3 is TGTGCCAGCAGAAAACAGGGGGCGAACAAAAACATTCAGTACTTC.

The V call is TRBV10-1, the J call TRBJ2-1; tentatively, D is TRBD2 (5 bases). The germline V and J ends were trimmed by 8 bases and 9 bases, with 14 bases remaining between them. This CDR3 has 12 amino acids. Germline-derived CDR1 and CDR2 are WNHNN and SYGVQD (reference sequence). CDR3 loop: CASRPGNGEQFF. DNA of the CDR3: TGCGCCAGCCGGCCGGGGAACGGTGAGCAGTTCTTC.

This chain uses TRBV7-2 with TRBJ1-5; D is uncertain. CDR1 is SGHTA, CDR2 FQGNSA, per germline. CDR3 length: 15 residues. The germline V and J ends were trimmed by 2 bases and 1 base, with 9 bases remaining between them. The CDR3 region is CASSLLGTSNQPQHF. The CDR3, as DNA: TGTGCCAGCAGCTTACTAGGAACGAGCAATCAGCCCCAGCATTTT.